Below, 25 T cell receptor beta chains from the same sample are listed, as sequenced in a study of cytomegalovirus exposure and HLA in healthy donors. The PCR made use of 60 Vbeta and 13 Jbeta primers. TCRdb keeps only in-frame clones here, not all; method: immunoSEQ multiplex PCR. The sample carries approximately 290,000 clones, under 90% recorded once. Input material: PBMCs. These receptors were obtained from a girl aged 2-10 years in good health and CMV-seronegative.

The rearrangement links TRBV27 to TRBJ2-5, with D tentatively TRBD2 (5 bases). The assigned J gene may be wrong: the sequence end matches TRBJ2-7 better. CDR1 and CDR2 from the germline V gene are MNHEY and SMNVEV (reference sequence). This CDR3 contains 15 residues. This CDR3 reads CASRPSGGPSYEQYF. The CDR3 DNA follows: TGTGCCAGCAGGCCCAGCGGTGGCCCCTCCTACGAGCAGTACTTC.

The chain carries TRBV4-1 and TRBJ1-5; unclear D gene. Trimming pared 4 bases from V and 0 bases from J, leaving 10 bases between. Germline V gene lookup returns CDR1 MGHRA and CDR2 YSYEKL. The length of the CDR3 is 15 residues. The CDR3 DNA sequence: TGCGCCAGCAGCCCCCGGGTCGATAGCAATCAGCCCCAGCATTTT. Translated: CASSPRVDSNQPQHF.

This clone was found once. The rearrangement joins TRBV2 to TRBJ1-1; 7 positions agree with TRBD1. V gave up 3 bases and J gave up 1 base; unmatched junction bases: 8. The CDR3 runs 16 residues. Germline V CDR1 and CDR2: SNHLY, FYNNEI. As DNA, the CDR3 is TGTGCCAGCAGTGACTCCACGGGACAGCAGAACACTGAAGCTTTCTTT. This sequence encodes CASSDSTGQQNTEAFF.

This chain uses TRBV4-1 with TRBJ2-1, with 7 bases lining up with TRBD1. The CDR3 consists of 16 residues. V was pared by 3 bases and J by 1 base, with 6 bases of the junction left unmatched. Germline loops: CDR1 MGHRA, CDR2 YSYEKL. In DNA form, the CDR3 reads TGCGCCAGCAGCCACTCCGGGACAGTATCCTACAATGAGCAGTTCTTC. This gives the protein CASSHSGTVSYNEQFF.

This chain joins TRBV11-2 and TRBJ2-3; possibly TRBD1 for D (6 bases). The CDR3 has 18 residues. CDR1 is SGHAT, CDR2 FQNNGV, per germline. Trimming removed 5 bases from V and 0 bases from J, with 21 bases in between. CDR3 bases: TGTGCCAGCAGCCAAATGGTGAACAGGGTGACTAGCACAGATACGCAGTATTTT. Amino acids: CASSQMVNRVTSTDTQYF.

The V call is TRBV5-1, the J call TRBJ2-7, with a weak D call TRBD1 (6 bases). CDR1 is SGHRS, CDR2 YFSETQ, per germline. Trimming shortened V by 1 base and J by 6 bases, and 14 bases separated the two germline ends. CDR3 length: 14 amino acids. CDR3 in DNA: TGCGCCAGCAGCTTGTACAGGGAAGTGGGCGAGCAGTACTTC. Translated: CASSLYREVGEQYF.

The gene calls are TRBV28 and TRBJ1-2, with D perhaps matching TRBD1 (6 bases). Trimming left V 6 bases short and J 9 bases short, with 23 bases between. CDR1 MDHEN and CDR2 SYDVKM come from the germline V gene. This CDR3 has 15 amino acids. As DNA, the CDR3 is TGTGCCAGCAGGCAAAGGCCAGGGGCGACTCCTCGCTACACCTTC. Encoded protein: CASRQRPGATPRYTF.

In this sample, this clone turned up a few times. The rearrangement joins TRBV6-5 to TRBJ1-6, with D possibly TRBD1 on 6 matching bases. The germline V gene encodes CDR1 MNHEY and CDR2 SVGAGI. The CDR3 contains 15 residues. With 0 bases removed from V and 8 bases from J, the gap between germline ends came to 11 bases. Here the CDR3 reads CASSYSGQFDSPLHF. CDR3 DNA: TGTGCCAGCAGTTACTCCGGACAGTTTGATTCACCCCTCCACTTT.

This clone has a single count. The rearrangement links TRBV19 to TRBJ2-4; TRBD1 matches 7 bases. Trimming at V came to 9 bases and at J to 0 bases, leaving 14 bases not matched to a gene. The CDR3 is made up of 17 amino acids. Germline V gene lookup returns CDR1 LNHDA and CDR2 SQIVND (reference sequence). CDR3 protein: CASSNRGWGLAKNIQYF. CDR3 nucleotides: TGTGCCAGCTCGAACAGGGGTTGGGGCCTAGCCAAAAACATTCAGTACTTC.

This chain joins TRBV4-1 and TRBJ1-5; perhaps TRBD1 as D (6 bases). The CDR3 loop spans 22 amino acids. The V gene lost 4 bases and the J gene lost 2 bases, with 33 bases spanning the gap. Germline values: CDR1 MGHRA, CDR2 YSYEKL. CDR3 in amino acids: CASSRYHPAHRVRFDRNQPQHF. CDR3 DNA sequence: TGCGCCAGCAGCCGCTACCACCCTGCCCACAGGGTTAGGTTCGATCGCAATCAGCCCCAGCATTTT.

The chain has TRBV28 and TRBJ2-7; no firm D call. There are 12 residues in the CDR3. Germline V lookup: CDR1 MDHEN, CDR2 SYDVKM. V dropped 6 bases and J dropped 0 bases, with 6 bases sitting between them. CDR3 in DNA: TGTGCCAGCAGCTCCAGCTCCTACGAGCAGTACTTC. Protein sequence: CASSSSSYEQYF.

The chain is built from TRBV5-4 and TRBJ2-3; D call uncertain. V was shortened by 0 bases and J by 4 bases, with 6 bases between the two germline ends. Germline lookup yields CDR1 SGHNT and CDR2 YYREEE (reference sequence). The CDR3 loop spans 13 amino acids. CDR3 sequence: CASSLVPADTQYF. The CDR3 DNA follows: TGTGCCAGCAGCTTGGTCCCCGCAGATACGCAGTATTTT.

V usage is TRBV15 and J usage is TRBJ2-5; TRBD2 aligns across 11 bases. The ends lost 1 base at V and 4 bases at J; junction bases unmatched: 2. CDR1 and CDR2 (germline): LNHNV, YYDKDF (reference sequence). The CDR3 has 15 amino acids. In nucleotides, the CDR3 is TGTGCCACCAGCAGAGTAGCGGGAGGGCCAGAGACCCAGTACTTC. Its protein product is CATSRVAGGPETQYF.

V is TRBV6-6 and J is TRBJ2-1; D is ambiguous. The germline gives CDR1 MNHNY, CDR2 SVGAGI (reference sequence). V was cut by 6 bases and J by 0 bases, with 12 bases left in between. This CDR3 has 15 amino acids. As DNA, the CDR3 is TGTGCCAGCAGCACCCCGGGTACCTCCTACAATGAGCAGTTCTTC. Residues: CASSTPGTSYNEQFF.

This chain joins TRBV25-1 and TRBJ2-5; D is possibly TRBD1 (5 bases). This CDR3 contains 14 residues. The ends were cut back, 0 bases at V and 1 base at J, with 6 bases in the middle. CDR1 and CDR2 (germline): MGHDK, SYGVNS. The CDR3 loop is CASSEYGAQETQYF. In nucleotides, the CDR3 is TGTGCCAGCAGTGAATATGGGGCCCAAGAGACCCAGTACTTC.

The chain uses TRBV5-1 and TRBJ1-1; D is perhaps TRBD1 (6 bases). V was shortened by 7 bases and J by 3 bases, with 7 bases between the two germline ends. The CDR3 spans 11 residues. From germline, CDR1 is SGHRS and CDR2 YFSETQ. The CDR3 DNA reads TGCGCCAGCCAGGGGTACACTGAAGCTTTCTTT. Its translation is CASQGYTEAFF.

The V call is TRBV7-8, the J call TRBJ2-7; no definite D call. This CDR3 has 14 residues. The V end was cut by 8 bases, the J end by 0 bases, with 14 bases between. Germline loops: CDR1 SGHVS, CDR2 FQNEAQ. This CDR3 reads CASAPARYSYEQYF. CDR3 sequence (DNA): TGTGCCAGCGCCCCCGCCAGGTACTCCTACGAGCAGTACTTC.

The chain is built from TRBV10-1 and TRBJ1-1, with 11 bases lining up with TRBD1. The V gene end was trimmed by 4 bases and the J gene end by 9 bases; junction bases not matched to a gene: 13. The V gene's germline CDR1 is WNHNN and CDR2 SYGVQD (reference sequence). The CDR3 is 16 amino acids. CDR3 in DNA: TGCGCCAGCAGTGCTGGGACAGGGGGTGAACCAGTGAAAGCTTTCTTT. Amino acids: CASSAGTGGEPVKAFF.

This chain links TRBV5-1 with TRBJ2-3; the D is unclear. The CDR3 is made up of 13 amino acids. Germline V gene data show CDR1 as SGHRS and CDR2 as YFSETQ. The germline V and J ends were trimmed by 1 base and 6 bases, with 9 bases remaining between them. This CDR3 is CASSLLRFDTQYF. The CDR3 nucleotides are TGCGCCAGCAGCTTGCTCCGTTTTGATACGCAGTATTTT.

The chain recombines TRBV6-5 with TRBJ1-2, with D uncertain. This CDR3 is built from 15 residues. Germline lookup yields CDR1 MNHEY and CDR2 SVGAGI. V shed 0 bases and J shed 6 bases, with 14 bases lying between them. This CDR3 reads CASSYSVWVRHGYTF. The DNA of the CDR3 is TGTGCCAGCAGTTACTCGGTCTGGGTCAGGCATGGCTACACCTTC.

Note on this clone: One junction end disagrees with the germline gene, perhaps due to a read error. The genes are TRBV7-4 and TRBJ2-1, with a weak D call TRBD2 (5 bases). CDR1 and CDR2 (germline): SGHVT, SQSDAQ. The CDR3 loop spans 16 amino acids. CDR3 region: CAGSVSRDGFGNEQFF. CDR3 bases: TGTGCCGGCAGCGTGAGCCGGGATGGATTCGGGAATGAGCAGTTCTTC.

This clone was seen only a few times. CDR3 sequence: CASSLVGLASTDTQYF. In DNA form, the CDR3 reads TGTGCCAGCAGCTTAGTGGGACTAGCGAGTACAGATACGCAGTATTTT. V is TRBV7-9 and J is TRBJ2-3; 10 nucleotides match TRBD2. V trimming: 1 base; J trimming: 3 bases; junction bases outside the gene matches: 4. Germline V CDR1 and CDR2: SEHNR, FQNEAQ (reference sequence). The CDR3 is 16 residues long.

The genes are TRBV18 and TRBJ1-1; a weak D match, TRBD1 (5 bases). The V end lost 3 bases, the J end lost 4 bases, and 9 bases lay between the germline ends. Germline V gene lookup returns CDR1 KGHSH and CDR2 LQKENI. The CDR3 sequence is 13 residues long. The CDR3 bases are TGTGCCAGCTCACCCTCAGGGCTCACTGAAGCTTTCTTT. Encoded protein: CASSPSGLTEAFF.

This chain connects TRBV4-2 to TRBJ2-1; D is ambiguous. The CDR3 is 14 amino acids. The germline V gene has CDR1 LGHNA and CDR2 YNFKEQ. V was cut by 0 bases and J by 5 bases, with 8 bases left in between. The CDR3 DNA is TGTGCCAGCAGCCAAGATGGAGAAAACAATGAGCAGTTCTTC. As protein: CASSQDGENNEQFF.

This chain uses TRBV23-1 with TRBJ1-6, with a possible D match to TRBD1 (5 bases). TRBV23-1 is flagged as an ORF with uncertain function. The CDR3 length is 15 residues. Between the trimmed V and J ends, which lost 2 bases and 5 bases, there was a span of 10 bases. The chain's CDR3 is CASSQMQGDNSPLHF. The CDR3 region has the DNA TGCGCCAGCAGTCAAATGCAGGGTGATAATTCACCCCTCCACTTT.